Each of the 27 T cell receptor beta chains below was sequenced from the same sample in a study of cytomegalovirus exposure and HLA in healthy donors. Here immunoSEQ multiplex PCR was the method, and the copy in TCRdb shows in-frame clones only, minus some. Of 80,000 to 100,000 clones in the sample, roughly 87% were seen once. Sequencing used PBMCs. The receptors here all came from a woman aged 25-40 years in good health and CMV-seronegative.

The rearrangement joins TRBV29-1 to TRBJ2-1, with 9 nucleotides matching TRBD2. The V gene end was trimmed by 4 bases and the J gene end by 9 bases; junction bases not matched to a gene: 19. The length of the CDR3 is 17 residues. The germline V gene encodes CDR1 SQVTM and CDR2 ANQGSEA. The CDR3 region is CSVALRGGLATVSEQFF. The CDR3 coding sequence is TGCAGCGTTGCCCTGCGGGGGGGACTAGCTACAGTGAGTGAGCAGTTCTTC.

This CDR3 reads CASSGVTGELFF. As DNA, the CDR3 is TGTGCCAGCAGCGGGGTCACCGGGGAGCTGTTTTTT. The V call is TRBV6-1, the J call TRBJ2-2; D perhaps matches TRBD2 (5 bases). Trimming pared 6 bases from V and 4 bases from J, leaving 6 bases between. The CDR3 contains 12 residues. Per germline, CDR1 MNHNS and CDR2 SASEGT.

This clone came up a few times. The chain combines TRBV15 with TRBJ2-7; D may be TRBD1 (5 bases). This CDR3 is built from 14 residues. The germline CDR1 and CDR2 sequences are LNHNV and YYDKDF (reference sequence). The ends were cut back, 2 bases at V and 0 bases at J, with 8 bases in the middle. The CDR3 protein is CATSRSTGSYEQYF. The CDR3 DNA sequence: TGTGCCACCAGCAGATCCACAGGCTCCTACGAGCAGTACTTC.

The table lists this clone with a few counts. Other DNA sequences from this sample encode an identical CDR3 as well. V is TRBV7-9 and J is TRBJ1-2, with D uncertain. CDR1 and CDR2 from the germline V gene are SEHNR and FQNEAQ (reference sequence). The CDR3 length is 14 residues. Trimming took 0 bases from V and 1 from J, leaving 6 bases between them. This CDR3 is CASSLASGNYGYTF. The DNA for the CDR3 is TGTGCCAGCAGCTTAGCCTCGGGTAACTATGGCTACACCTTC.

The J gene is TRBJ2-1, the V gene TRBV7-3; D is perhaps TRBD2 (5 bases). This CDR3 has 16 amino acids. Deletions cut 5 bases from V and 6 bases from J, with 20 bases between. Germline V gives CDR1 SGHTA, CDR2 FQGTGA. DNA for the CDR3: TGTGCCAGCAGCCGCGGACTCGCGCACCGCGGCAATGAGCAGTTCTTC. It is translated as CASSRGLAHRGNEQFF.

The CDR3 bases are TGTGCCAGCAGCTTGCTGGGCCCTCCTTTCTTT. Translated, it gives CASSLLGPPFF. The V gene is TRBV7-9, the J gene TRBJ1-1; no reliable D call. The CDR3 loop spans 11 amino acids. CDR1 SEHNR and CDR2 FQNEAQ come from the germline V gene (reference sequence). V was clipped by 3 bases and J by 12 bases, with 11 bases between them.

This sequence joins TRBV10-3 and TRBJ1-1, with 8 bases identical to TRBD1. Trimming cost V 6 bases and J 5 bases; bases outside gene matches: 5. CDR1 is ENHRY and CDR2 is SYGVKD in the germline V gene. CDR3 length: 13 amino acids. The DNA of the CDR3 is TGTGCCATCAGCCAGGGGGCGGGGACTGAAGCTTTCTTT. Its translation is CAISQGAGTEAFF.

The CDR3 loop is CASSFDNGLPSPNEQYF. CDR3 in DNA: TGTGCCAGCAGTTTCGATAATGGGCTCCCTTCCCCGAACGAGCAGTACTTC. The rearrangement links TRBV28 to TRBJ2-7; D is uncertain. Germline loops: CDR1 MDHEN, CDR2 SYDVKM. The CDR3 is 17 amino acids. The V end lost 3 bases, the J end lost 5 bases, and 23 bases lay between the germline ends.

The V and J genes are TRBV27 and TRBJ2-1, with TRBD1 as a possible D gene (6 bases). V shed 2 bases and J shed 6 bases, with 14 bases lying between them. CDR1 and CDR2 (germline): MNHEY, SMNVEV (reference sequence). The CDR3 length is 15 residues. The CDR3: CASSLQQGAGNEQFF. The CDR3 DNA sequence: TGTGCCAGCAGTTTACAACAGGGCGCGGGCAATGAGCAGTTCTTC.

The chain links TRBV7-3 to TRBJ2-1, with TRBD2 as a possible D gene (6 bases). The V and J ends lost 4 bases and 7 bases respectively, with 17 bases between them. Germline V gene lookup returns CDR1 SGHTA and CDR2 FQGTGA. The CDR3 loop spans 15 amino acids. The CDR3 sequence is CASSSTGLQGNEQFF. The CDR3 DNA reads TGTGCCAGCAGCTCCACGGGACTCCAAGGGAATGAGCAGTTCTTC.

The CDR3 DNA follows: TGTGCCAGCAGCTTAGGTAGGACAGTTTTGAACACTGAAGCTTTCTTT. Translating gives CASSLGRTVLNTEAFF. The V call is TRBV7-9, the J call TRBJ1-1; a weak D match, TRBD1 (6 bases). Germline CDR1 SEHNR, CDR2 FQNEAQ (reference sequence). The ends were cut back, 1 base at V and 0 bases at J, with 12 bases in the middle. The CDR3 consists of 16 residues.

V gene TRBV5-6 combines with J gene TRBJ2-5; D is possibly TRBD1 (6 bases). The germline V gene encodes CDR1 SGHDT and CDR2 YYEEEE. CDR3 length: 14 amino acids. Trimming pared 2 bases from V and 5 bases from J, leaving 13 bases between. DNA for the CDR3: TGTGCCAGCAGCTTAAGAAGGGGGTGGGAGACCCAGTACTTC. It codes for CASSLRRGWETQYF. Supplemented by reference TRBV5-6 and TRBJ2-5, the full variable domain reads DAGVTQSPTHLIKTRGQQVTLRCSPKSGHDTVSWYQQALGQGPQFIFQYYEEEERQRGNFPDRFSGHQFPNYSSELNVNALLLGDSALYLCASSLRRGWETQYFGPGTRLLVL.

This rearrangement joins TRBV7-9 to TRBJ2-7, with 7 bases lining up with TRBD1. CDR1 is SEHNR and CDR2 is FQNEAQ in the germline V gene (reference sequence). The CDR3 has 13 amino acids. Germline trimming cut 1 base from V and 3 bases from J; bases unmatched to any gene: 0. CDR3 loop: CASSLGTGYEQYF. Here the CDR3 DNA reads TGTGCCAGCAGCTTAGGGACAGGCTACGAGCAGTACTTC.

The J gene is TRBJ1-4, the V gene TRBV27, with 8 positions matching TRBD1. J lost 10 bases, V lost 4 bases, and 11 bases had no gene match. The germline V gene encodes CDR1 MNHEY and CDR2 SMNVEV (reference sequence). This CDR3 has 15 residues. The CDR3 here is CASSSQGAGGRKLFF. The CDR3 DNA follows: TGTGCCAGCAGTTCCCAGGGGGCAGGGGGACGAAAACTGTTTTTT.

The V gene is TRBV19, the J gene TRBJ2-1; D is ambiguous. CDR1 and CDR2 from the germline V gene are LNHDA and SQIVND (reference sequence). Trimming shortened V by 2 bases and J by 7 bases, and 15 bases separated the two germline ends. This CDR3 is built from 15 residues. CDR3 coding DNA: TGTGCCAGTAGTATATCCAACCGGTGGGCAAATGAGCAGTTCTTC. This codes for CASSISNRWANEQFF.

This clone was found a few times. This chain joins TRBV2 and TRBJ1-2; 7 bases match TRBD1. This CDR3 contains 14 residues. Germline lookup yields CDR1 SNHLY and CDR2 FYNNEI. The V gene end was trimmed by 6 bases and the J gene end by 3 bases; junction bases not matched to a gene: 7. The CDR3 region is CASRDSGTDYGYTF. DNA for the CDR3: TGTGCCAGCAGGGACTCAGGGACAGACTATGGCTACACCTTC.

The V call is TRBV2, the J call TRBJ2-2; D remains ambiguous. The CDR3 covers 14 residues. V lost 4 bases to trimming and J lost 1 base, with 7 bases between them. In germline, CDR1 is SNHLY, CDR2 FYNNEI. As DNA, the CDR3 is TGTGCCAGCAGTGTTACCAGGAACACCGGGGAGCTGTTTTTT. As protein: CASSVTRNTGELFF.

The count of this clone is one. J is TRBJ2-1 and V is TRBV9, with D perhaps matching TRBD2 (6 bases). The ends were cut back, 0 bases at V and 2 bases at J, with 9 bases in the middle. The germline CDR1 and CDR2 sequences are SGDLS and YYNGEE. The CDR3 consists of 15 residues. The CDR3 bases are TGTGCCAGCAGCGTAGTAGCGGTACCCTACAATGAGCAGTTCTTC. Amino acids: CASSVVAVPYNEQFF. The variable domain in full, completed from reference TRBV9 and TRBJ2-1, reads DSGVTQTPKHLITATGQRVTLRCSPRSGDLSVYWYQQSLDQGLQFLIQYYNGEERAKGNILERFSAQQFPDLHSELNLSSLELGDSALYFCASSVVAVPYNEQFFGPGTRLTVL.

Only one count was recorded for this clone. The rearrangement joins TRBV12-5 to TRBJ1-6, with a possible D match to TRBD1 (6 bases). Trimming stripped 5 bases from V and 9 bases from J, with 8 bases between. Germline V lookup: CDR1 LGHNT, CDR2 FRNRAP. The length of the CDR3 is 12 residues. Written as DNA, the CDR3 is TGTGCTAGTGGTACAGGGATTTCACCCCTCCACTTT. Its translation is CASGTGISPLHF.

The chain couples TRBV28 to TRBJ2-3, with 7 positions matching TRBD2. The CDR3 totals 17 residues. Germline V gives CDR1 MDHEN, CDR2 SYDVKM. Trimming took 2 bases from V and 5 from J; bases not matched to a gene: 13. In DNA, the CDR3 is TGTGCCAGCAGTTTAGGGGGGGGGTTCCTTAGATTAGATACGCAGTATTTT. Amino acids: CASSLGGGFLRLDTQYF. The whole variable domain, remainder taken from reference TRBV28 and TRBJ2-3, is DVKVTQSSRYLVKRTGEKVFLECVQDMDHENMFWYRQDPGLGLRLIYFSYDVKMKEKGDIPEGYSVSREKKERFSLILESASTNQTSMYLCASSLGGGFLRLDTQYFGPGTRLTVL.

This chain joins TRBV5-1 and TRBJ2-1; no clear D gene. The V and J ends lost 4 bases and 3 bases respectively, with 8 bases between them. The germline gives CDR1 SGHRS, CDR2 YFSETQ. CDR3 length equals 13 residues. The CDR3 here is CASSRQDYNEQFF. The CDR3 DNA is TGCGCCAGCAGCCGACAAGACTACAATGAGCAGTTCTTC.

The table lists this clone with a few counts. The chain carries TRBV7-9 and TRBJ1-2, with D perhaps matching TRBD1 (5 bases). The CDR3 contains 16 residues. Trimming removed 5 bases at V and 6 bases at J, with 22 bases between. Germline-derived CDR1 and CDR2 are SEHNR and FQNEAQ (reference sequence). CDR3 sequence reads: CASSQNFALGGNGYTF. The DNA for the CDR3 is TGTGCCAGCAGCCAAAACTTTGCCCTCGGGGGTAATGGCTACACCTTC.

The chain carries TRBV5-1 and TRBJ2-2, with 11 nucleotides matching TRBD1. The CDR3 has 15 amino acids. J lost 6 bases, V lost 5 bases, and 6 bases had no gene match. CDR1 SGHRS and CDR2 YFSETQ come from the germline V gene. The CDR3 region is CASRGGTGGAGELFF. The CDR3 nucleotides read TGCGCCAGCAGAGGTGGGACAGGGGGAGCCGGGGAGCTGTTTTTT.

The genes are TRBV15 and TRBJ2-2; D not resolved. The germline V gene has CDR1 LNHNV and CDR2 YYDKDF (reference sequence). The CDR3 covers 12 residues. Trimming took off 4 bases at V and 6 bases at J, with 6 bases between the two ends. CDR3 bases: TGTGCCACCAGCACCGCGGCCGGGGAGCTGTTTTTT. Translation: CATSTAAGELFF.

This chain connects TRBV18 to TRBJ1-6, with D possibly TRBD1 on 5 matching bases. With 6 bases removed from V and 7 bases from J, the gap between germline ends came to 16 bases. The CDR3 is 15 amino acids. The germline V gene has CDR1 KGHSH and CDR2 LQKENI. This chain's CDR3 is CASSITDRHNSPLHF. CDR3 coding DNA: TGTGCCAGCTCCATTACAGACAGACACAATTCACCCCTCCACTTT.

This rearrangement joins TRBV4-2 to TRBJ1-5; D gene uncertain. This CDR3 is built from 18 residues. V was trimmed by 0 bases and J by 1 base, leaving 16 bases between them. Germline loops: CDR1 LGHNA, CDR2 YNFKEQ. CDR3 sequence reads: CASSQDSRGEASNQPQHF. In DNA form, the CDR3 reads TGTGCCAGCAGCCAAGATTCCCGCGGCGAGGCGAGCAATCAGCCCCAGCATTTT.

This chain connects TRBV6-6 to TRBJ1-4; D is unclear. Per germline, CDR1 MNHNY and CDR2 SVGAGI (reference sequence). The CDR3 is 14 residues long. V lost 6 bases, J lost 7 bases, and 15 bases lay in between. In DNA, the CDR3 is TGTGCCAGCAGGCAGGTTTACCAAGTTGAAAAACTGTTTTTT. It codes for CASRQVYQVEKLFF.